The 31 T cell receptor beta chains listed next were all sequenced from one sample in a study of blood T cells in healthy people across ages. Primers used in a second PCR of about 7 to 11 cycles were a sample-barcoded 5' primer and a J-beta primer mix. TCRdb re-called the 5' RACE reads through MiXCR, storing one row per CDR3 protein. The repertoire consists of approximately 1.5 million distinct CDR3 sequences, with approximately 42% occurring once and the leading ten covering around 4%. The sample was blood. The receptors here all came from a woman between 18 and 29 years old in good health.

The V gene is TRBV20-1, the J gene TRBJ2-3; maybe TRBD2 (6 bases). This CDR3 has 14 amino acids. V was cut by 3 bases and J by 5 bases, with 15 bases left in between. Germline lookup yields CDR1 DFQATT and CDR2 SNEGSKA (reference sequence). CDR3 bases: TGCAGTGCTAGGGCCGGGGACTTTGGAGATACGCAGTATTTT. Translated: CSARAGDFGDTQYF.

This clonotype occurred many times. An end of the junction does not agree with germline; a read error may underlie this. The J gene is TRBJ2-1, the V gene TRBV11-2, with 7 bases identical to TRBD1. Germline V lookup: CDR1 SGHAT, CDR2 FQNNGV. This CDR3 spans 13 amino acids. The CDR3 region is CASSLGGHNEQFF. The CDR3 DNA reads as TGTGCCAGCAGTTTAGGGGGCCACAATGAGCAGTTCTTC. Full variable domain (rest looked up from reference TRBV11-2 and TRBJ2-1): EAGVAQSPRYKIIEKRQSVAFWCNPISGHATLYWYQQILGQGPKLLIQFQNNGVVDDSQLPKDRFSAERLKGVDSTLKIQPAKLEDSAVYLCASSLGGHNEQFFGPGTRLTVL.

The CDR3: CASSYYVEQFF. DNA for the CDR3: TGTGCCAGCAGTTACTACGTTGAGCAGTTCTTC. The chain couples TRBV6-2 or TRBV6-3 to TRBJ2-1; D call uncertain. Trimming left V 1 base short and J 9 bases short, with 4 bases between. The CDR3 is 11 residues long. From germline, CDR1 is MNHEY and CDR2 SVGEGT.

The chain is built from TRBV12-3 or TRBV12-4 and TRBJ2-7, with TRBD2 identical over 8 bases. V shed 7 bases and J 5 bases; nucleotides not matched to a gene: 10. CDR3 length equals 14 residues. CDR3 region: CASTLAGRAHEQYF. CDR3 sequence (DNA): TGTGCCAGCACCCTAGCGGGCAGGGCCCACGAGCAGTACTTC.

In this sample, this clonotype turned up a few times. The J gene is TRBJ2-7, the V gene TRBV6-5, with D tentatively TRBD2 (5 bases). CDR1 and CDR2 (germline): MNHEY, SVGAGI. Trimming left V 6 bases short and J 3 bases short, with 12 bases between. The CDR3 runs 13 residues. Here the CDR3 DNA reads TGTGCCAGCAGAACCAGACGGGGCTACGAGCAGTACTTC. Protein product: CASRTRRGYEQYF.

The J gene is TRBJ1-4, the V gene TRBV28, with unresolved D. V gave up 3 bases and J gave up 0 bases, with 14 bases separating them. The CDR3 spans 17 residues. Germline V gives CDR1 MDHEN, CDR2 SYDVKM. In DNA form, the CDR3 reads TGTGCCAGCAGTTTGTGGCCCCTCACTTCAACTAATGAAAAACTGTTTTTT. This sequence encodes CASSLWPLTSTNEKLFF.

The V and J genes are TRBV5-1 and TRBJ2-2; D is possibly TRBD1 (5 bases). The germline V and J ends were trimmed by 7 bases and 2 bases, with 12 bases remaining between them. Looked up from germline, CDR1 is SGHRS and CDR2 is YFSETQ. This CDR3 comprises 14 residues. As DNA, the CDR3 is TGCGCCAGCGGCGTGGACACTAACACCGGGGAGCTGTTTTTT. It encodes CASGVDTNTGELFF.

The chain couples TRBV20-1 to TRBJ2-7, with a possible D match to TRBD2 (6 bases). The end of the DNA is better explained by TRBJ2-5, so the J call may be wrong. The germline CDR1 and CDR2 sequences are DFQATT and SNEGSKA (reference sequence). The CDR3 has 15 residues. The CDR3 loop is CSASMSGGYLETQYF. The DNA of the CDR3 is TGCAGTGCTAGTATGAGTGGAGGGTATCTGGAGACCCAGTACTTC.

The table lists this clonotype with a few counts. The J gene is TRBJ1-1, the V gene TRBV9, with D hard to call. The CDR3 runs to 13 residues. Trimming removed 6 bases at V and 2 bases at J, with 11 bases between. Germline lookup yields CDR1 SGDLS and CDR2 YYNGEE. The CDR3 reads CASTPAGNTEAFF. The CDR3 nucleotides read TGTGCCAGCACGCCCGCGGGCAACACTGAAGCTTTCTTT.

The V call is TRBV4-3, the J call TRBJ2-3; D may be TRBD1 (5 bases). This CDR3 is 15 amino acids long. Trimming removed 0 bases at V and 4 bases at J, with 11 bases between. CDR1 LGHNA and CDR2 YSLEER come from the germline V gene. The CDR3 DNA sequence: TGCGCCAGCAGCCAAGATAATCTAGGGGCAGATACGCAGTATTTT. This sequence encodes CASSQDNLGADTQYF.

This clonotype has a handful of counts. This rearrangement joins TRBV4-3 to TRBJ2-1; D may be TRBD2 (5 bases). CDR1 is LGHNA, CDR2 YSLEER, per germline. The CDR3 spans 15 residues. Trimming pared 1 base from V and 4 bases from J, leaving 11 bases between. The CDR3 loop is CASSQGVTSYNEQFF. The CDR3 nucleotides read TGCGCCAGCAGCCAAGGGGTAACTAGTTACAATGAGCAGTTCTTC.

V and J are TRBV5-1 and TRBJ2-1, with no clear D. The DNA end favors TRBJ2-7, so the J call may be wrong. The CDR3 covers 13 residues. CDR1 and CDR2 from the germline V gene are SGHRS and YFSETQ. The CDR3 nucleotides are TGCGCCAGCACCACCGACTCCCCGAATGAGCAGTACTTC. It is translated as CASTTDSPNEQYF.

This clonotype has just a few counts. V usage is TRBV4-1 and J usage is TRBJ1-4, with a possible D match to TRBD1 (5 bases). The CDR3 sequence is 15 residues long. V shed 1 base and J shed 7 bases, with 13 bases lying between them. The germline gives CDR1 MGHRA, CDR2 YSYEKL. The CDR3 bases are TGCGCCAGCAGCCAAGGGACACGGTCGGGTGAAAAACTGTTTTTT. Amino acids: CASSQGTRSGEKLFF.

The rearrangement links TRBV20-1 to TRBJ2-7; D unresolved. Per germline, CDR1 DFQATT and CDR2 SNEGSKA (reference sequence). This CDR3 is built from 15 residues. V was clipped by 0 bases and J by 7 bases, with 19 bases between them. The CDR3, as DNA: TGCAGTGCTAGAGATTCGGCACGCCTGGGGAATGAGCAGTACTTC. Translating it yields CSARDSARLGNEQYF.

This clonotype was detected only a few times. The rearrangement uses TRBV4-2 and TRBJ2-3, with no clear D. Germline V gene data show CDR1 as LGHNA and CDR2 as YNFKEQ. The CDR3 covers 15 residues. V lost 5 bases, J lost 1 base, and 13 bases lay in between. CDR3 protein: CASSTAETGTDTQYF. The CDR3 DNA reads TGTGCCAGCAGCACCGCAGAGACGGGCACAGATACGCAGTATTTT.

The CDR3 protein is CATRDTPSWEVLATQYF. The CDR3 DNA reads TGTGCCACCCGTGATACACCCAGTTGGGAGGTGTTAGCTACGCAGTATTTT. The chain joins TRBV28 to TRBJ2-3; possibly TRBD2 for D (6 bases). This CDR3 is 17 amino acids long. The germline CDR1 and CDR2 sequences are MDHEN and SYDVKM. Deletions cut 10 bases from V and 8 bases from J, with 31 bases between.

This clonotype was detected only a few times. The rearrangement links TRBV29-1 to TRBJ2-7; possible D gene TRBD1, 6 bases. This CDR3 has 14 residues. In germline, CDR1 is SQVTM, CDR2 ANQGSEA. V was cut by 6 bases and J by 2 bases, with 17 bases left in between. This CDR3 is CSVTGQPNTYEQYF. The DNA for the CDR3 is TGCAGCGTGACCGGACAGCCGAATACCTACGAGCAGTACTTC.

The V gene is TRBV15, the J gene TRBJ2-5; D gene ambiguous. The CDR3 loop spans 13 amino acids. Germline CDR1 and CDR2: LNHNV and YYDKDF (reference sequence). V was shortened by 3 bases and J by 4 bases, with 9 bases between the two germline ends. The CDR3 is CATSRPPIETQYF. Written as DNA, the CDR3 is TGTGCCACCAGCAGGCCCCCTATAGAGACCCAGTACTTC.

This clonotype has ten or more counts. This sequence joins TRBV18 and TRBJ2-5; D gene ambiguous. The V gene's germline CDR1 is KGHSH and CDR2 LQKENI. V gave up 8 bases and J gave up 3 bases, with 4 bases separating them. This CDR3 contains 10 residues. The CDR3 sequence is CASRKETQYF. The CDR3 DNA follows: TGTGCCAGCAGGAAAGAGACCCAGTACTTC.

The V and J genes are TRBV19 and TRBJ2-7; no definite D call. The germline gives CDR1 LNHDA, CDR2 SQIVND (reference sequence). Trimming took 1 base from V and 5 from J, leaving 6 bases between them. This CDR3 has 12 amino acids. The CDR3 region is CASSIGSNEQYF. CDR3 in DNA: TGTGCCAGTAGTATAGGCAGTAACGAGCAGTACTTC.

This clonotype was detected only a few times. The chain couples TRBV9 to TRBJ2-7; 8 bases are shared with TRBD2. Germline values: CDR1 SGDLS, CDR2 YYNGEE. CDR3 length: 15 amino acids. The junction had 12 bases not matched to a gene; V was cut back by 3 bases and J by 7 bases. CDR3 loop: CASSDSGDAYNEQYF. The CDR3, as DNA: TGTGCCAGCAGCGATAGCGGGGATGCCTACAATGAGCAGTACTTC.

V usage is TRBV10-3 and J usage is TRBJ1-2, with TRBD1 matching 7 bases. The junction had 14 bases not matched to a gene; V was cut back by 0 bases and J by 4 bases. In germline, CDR1 is ENHRY, CDR2 SYGVKD. This CDR3 has 18 residues. The CDR3 spells CAISESLGQGGLIYGYTF. CDR3 nucleotide sequence: TGTGCCATCAGTGAGTCGTTGGGACAAGGGGGCCTGATCTATGGCTACACCTTC.

The chain combines TRBV14 with TRBJ2-1; 11 bases line up with TRBD2. TRBJ2-7 matches the DNA end more closely, so the J call is doubtful. The CDR3 sequence is 18 residues long. The germline CDR1 and CDR2 sequences are SGHDN and FVKESK. The CDR3 DNA reads as TGTGCCAGCAGCCTAGGAGGACTAGCGGGCAGCTCCTACAATGAGCAGTACTTC. This sequence encodes CASSLGGLAGSSYNEQYF.

The chain links TRBV7-6 to TRBJ2-3; D is uncertain. The CDR3 has 14 residues. CDR1 SGHVS and CDR2 FNYEAQ come from the germline V gene. V was pared by 5 bases and J by 4 bases, with 13 bases between. CDR3 sequence (DNA): TGTGCCAGCAGCGTTATGAAAGGGTCAGATACGCAGTATTTT. Its translation: CASSVMKGSDTQYF.

This chain joins TRBV27 and TRBJ2-3; the D is unclear. The CDR3 totals 13 residues. Germline CDR1 MNHEY, CDR2 SMNVEV (reference sequence). Trimming left V 3 bases short and J 5 bases short, with 9 bases between. The CDR3 reads CASSLSRLDTQYF. Written as DNA, the CDR3 is TGTGCCAGCAGTTTGTCCCGGTTAGATACGCAGTATTTT.

The J gene is TRBJ1-6, the V gene TRBV18; D perhaps matches TRBD1 (5 bases). V was trimmed by 8 bases and J by 4 bases, leaving 9 bases between them. The CDR3 covers 13 residues. Germline CDR1 reads KGHSH; CDR2 reads LQKENI. The CDR3 DNA is TGTGCCAGCCAGGGAAATTATAATTCACCCCTCCACTTT. Protein: CASQGNYNSPLHF.

The rearrangement uses TRBV5-1 and TRBJ2-7, with D unresolved. CDR1 and CDR2 from the germline V gene are SGHRS and YFSETQ. The CDR3 runs to 13 residues. V lost 1 base and J lost 2, with 7 bases in between. The DNA of the CDR3 is TGCGCCAGCAGCTTGTCTCATACCTACGAGCAGTACTTC. Translation: CASSLSHTYEQYF.

This chain links TRBV12-3 or TRBV12-4 with TRBJ1-2, with 11 positions matching TRBD1. The CDR3 totals 12 residues. V lost 8 bases, J lost 6 bases, and 2 bases stayed unmatched. For the CDR3, the DNA is TGTGCCAGCGGGACAGGGGGTAATGGCTACACCTTC. It is translated as CASGTGGNGYTF.

Turning to this clonotype: The junction shows a germline mismatch at one end, possibly a read error. The J gene is TRBJ1-5, the V gene TRBV2; D gene uncertain. This CDR3 has 14 residues. CDR1 is SNHLY and CDR2 is FYNNEI in the germline V gene. In DNA form, the CDR3 reads TGTGCCAACAGTGTGGAGGGAAACAATCAGCCCCAGCATTTT. It specifies CANSVEGNNQPQHF.

This CDR3 reads CASSYEAGAEKLFF. The CDR3, as DNA: TGTGCCAGCAGTTATGAGGCAGGGGCGGAAAAACTGTTTTTT. V usage is TRBV6-5 and J usage is TRBJ1-4, with D perhaps TRBD1 (6 bases). This CDR3 region has 14 residues. V was pared by 3 bases and J by 8 bases, with 13 bases between. Per germline, CDR1 MNHEY and CDR2 SVGAGI.

The J gene is TRBJ1-5, the V gene TRBV12-3 or TRBV12-4; D unresolved. V shed 7 bases and J shed 4 bases, with 14 bases lying between them. CDR3 size: 14 residues. The CDR3 region has the DNA TGTGCCAGCACCTTCGGGCAGGAGAATCAGCCCCAGCATTTT. Translation: CASTFGQENQPQHF.